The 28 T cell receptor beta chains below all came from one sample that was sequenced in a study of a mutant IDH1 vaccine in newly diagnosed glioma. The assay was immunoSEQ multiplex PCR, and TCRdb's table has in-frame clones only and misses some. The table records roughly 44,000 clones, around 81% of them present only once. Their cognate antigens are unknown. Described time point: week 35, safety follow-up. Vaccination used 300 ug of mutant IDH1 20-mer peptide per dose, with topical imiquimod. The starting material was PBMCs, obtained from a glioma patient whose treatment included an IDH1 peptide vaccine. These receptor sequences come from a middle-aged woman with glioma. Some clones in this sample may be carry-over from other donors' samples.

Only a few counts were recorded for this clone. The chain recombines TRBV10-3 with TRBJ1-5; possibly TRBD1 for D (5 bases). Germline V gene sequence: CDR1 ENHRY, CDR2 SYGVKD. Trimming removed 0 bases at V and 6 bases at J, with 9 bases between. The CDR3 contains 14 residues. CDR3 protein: CAISESGGAQPQHF. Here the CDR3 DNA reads TGTGCCATCAGTGAGTCCGGGGGAGCTCAGCCCCAGCATTTT.

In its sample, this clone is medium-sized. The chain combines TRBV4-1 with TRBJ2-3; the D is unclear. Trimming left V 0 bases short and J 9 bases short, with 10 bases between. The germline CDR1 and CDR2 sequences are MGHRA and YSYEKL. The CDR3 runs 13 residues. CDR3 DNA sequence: TGCGCCAGCAGCCAAGATACCCAGAACACGCAGTATTTT. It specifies CASSQDTQNTQYF.

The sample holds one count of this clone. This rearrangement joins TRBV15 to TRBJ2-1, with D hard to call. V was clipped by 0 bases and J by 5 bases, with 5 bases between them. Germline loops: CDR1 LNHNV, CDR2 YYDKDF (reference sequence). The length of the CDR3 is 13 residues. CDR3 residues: CATSRDNNNEQFF. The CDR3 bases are TGTGCCACCAGCAGAGATAATAACAATGAGCAGTTCTTC.

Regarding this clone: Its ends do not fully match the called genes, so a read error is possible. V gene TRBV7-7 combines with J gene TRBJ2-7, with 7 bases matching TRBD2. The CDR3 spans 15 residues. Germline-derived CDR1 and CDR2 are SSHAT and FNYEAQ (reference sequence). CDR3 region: CASSLGRGIGYEQYF. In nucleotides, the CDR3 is TGTGCTAGCAGCTTAGGGAGGGGAATAGGCTACGAGCAGTACTTC.

CDR3 nucleotides: TGTGCCAGCGTAGCGGGAGAGGGCAAAAACATTCAGTACTTC. It codes for CASVAGEGKNIQYF. This chain uses TRBV10-3 with TRBJ2-4; 9 nucleotides line up with TRBD2. After removal of 10 bases from V and 3 bases from J, the junction contained 7 bases not matched to a gene. This CDR3 spans 14 amino acids. Germline lookup yields CDR1 ENHRY and CDR2 SYGVKD.

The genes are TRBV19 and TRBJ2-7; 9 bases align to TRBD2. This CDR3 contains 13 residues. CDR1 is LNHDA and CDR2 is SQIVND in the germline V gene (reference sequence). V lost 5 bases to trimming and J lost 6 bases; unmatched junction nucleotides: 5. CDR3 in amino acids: CASSPGLAAEQYF. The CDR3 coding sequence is TGTGCCAGTAGTCCGGGACTAGCAGCCGAGCAGTACTTC.

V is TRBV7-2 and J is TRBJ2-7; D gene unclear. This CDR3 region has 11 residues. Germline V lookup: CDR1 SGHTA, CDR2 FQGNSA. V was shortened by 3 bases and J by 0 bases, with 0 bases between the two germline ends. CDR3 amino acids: CASSFSYEQYF. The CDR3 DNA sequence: TGTGCCAGCAGCTTCTCCTACGAGCAGTACTTC.

In nucleotides, the CDR3 is TGTGCCAGCAGCCCACAGGGAGAGAACTATGGCTACACCTTC. It specifies CASSPQGENYGYTF. The V and J genes are TRBV5-4 and TRBJ1-2; weak D call: TRBD1 (6 bases). CDR1 is SGHNT and CDR2 is YYREEE in the germline V gene (reference sequence). The germline V and J ends were trimmed by 4 bases and 2 bases, with 12 bases remaining between them. The CDR3 is 14 amino acids.

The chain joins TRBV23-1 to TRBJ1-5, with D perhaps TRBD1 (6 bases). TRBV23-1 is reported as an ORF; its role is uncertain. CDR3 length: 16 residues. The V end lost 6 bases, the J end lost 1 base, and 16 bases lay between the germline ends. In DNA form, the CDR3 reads TGCGCCAGCAGCGCCGGGACACTAGAGAGCAATCAGCCCCAGCATTTT. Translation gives CASSAGTLESNQPQHF.

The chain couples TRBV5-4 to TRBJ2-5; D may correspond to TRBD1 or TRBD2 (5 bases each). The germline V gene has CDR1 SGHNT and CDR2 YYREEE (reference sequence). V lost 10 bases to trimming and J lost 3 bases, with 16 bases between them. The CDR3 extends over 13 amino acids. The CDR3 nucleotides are TGTGCCCTCTCCCAGGGAGCCGAAGAGACCCAGTACTTC. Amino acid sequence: CALSQGAEETQYF.

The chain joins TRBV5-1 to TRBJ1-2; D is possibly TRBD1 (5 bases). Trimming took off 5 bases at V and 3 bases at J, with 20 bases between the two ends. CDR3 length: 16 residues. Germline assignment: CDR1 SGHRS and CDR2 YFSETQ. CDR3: CASSIKGATSHYGYTF. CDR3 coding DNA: TGCGCCAGCAGTATTAAAGGGGCGACCTCTCACTATGGCTACACCTTC.

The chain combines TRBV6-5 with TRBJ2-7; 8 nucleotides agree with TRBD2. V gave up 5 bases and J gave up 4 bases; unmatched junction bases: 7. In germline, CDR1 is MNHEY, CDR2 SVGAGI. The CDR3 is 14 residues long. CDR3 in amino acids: CASSSTGGAYEQYF. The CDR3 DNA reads TGTGCCAGCAGTAGCACGGGGGGGGCATACGAGCAGTACTTC.

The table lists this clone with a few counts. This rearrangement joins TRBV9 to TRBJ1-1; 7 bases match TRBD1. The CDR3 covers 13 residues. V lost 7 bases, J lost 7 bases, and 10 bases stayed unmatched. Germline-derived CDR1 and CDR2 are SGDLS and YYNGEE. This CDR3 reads CASGPTGANEAFF. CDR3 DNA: TGTGCCAGCGGCCCTACAGGGGCGAATGAAGCTTTCTTT.

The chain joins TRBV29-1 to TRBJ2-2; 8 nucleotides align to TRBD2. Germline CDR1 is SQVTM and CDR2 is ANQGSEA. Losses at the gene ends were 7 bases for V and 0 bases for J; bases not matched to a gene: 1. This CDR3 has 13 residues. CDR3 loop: CSGRGANTGELFF. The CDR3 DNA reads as TGCAGCGGGCGGGGGGCGAACACCGGGGAGCTGTTTTTT.

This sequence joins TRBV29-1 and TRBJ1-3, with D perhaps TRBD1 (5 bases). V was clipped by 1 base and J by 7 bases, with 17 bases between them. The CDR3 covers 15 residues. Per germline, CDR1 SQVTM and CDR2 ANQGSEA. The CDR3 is CSVEGEGSYGNTIYF. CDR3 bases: TGCAGCGTTGAAGGGGAGGGGTCTTATGGGAACACCATATATTTT.

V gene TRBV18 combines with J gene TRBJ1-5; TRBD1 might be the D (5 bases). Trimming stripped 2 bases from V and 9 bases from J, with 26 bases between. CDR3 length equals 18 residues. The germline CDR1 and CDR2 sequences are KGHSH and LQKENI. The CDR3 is CASSPEVRAAGRPGPQHF. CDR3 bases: TGTGCCAGCTCACCAGAGGTTCGGGCAGCAGGGAGGCCTGGGCCCCAGCATTTT.

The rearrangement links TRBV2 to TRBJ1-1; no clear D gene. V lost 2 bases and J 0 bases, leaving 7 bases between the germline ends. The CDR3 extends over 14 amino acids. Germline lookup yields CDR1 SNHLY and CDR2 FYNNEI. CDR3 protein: CASSELGMNTEAFF. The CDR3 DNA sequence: TGTGCCAGCAGTGAACTCGGCATGAACACTGAAGCTTTCTTT. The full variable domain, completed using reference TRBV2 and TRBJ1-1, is EPEVTQTPSHQVTQMGQEVILRCVPISNHLYFYWYRQILGQKVEFLVSFYNNEISEKSEIFDDQFSVERPDGSNFTLKIRSTKLEDSAMYFCASSELGMNTEAFFGQGTRLTVV.

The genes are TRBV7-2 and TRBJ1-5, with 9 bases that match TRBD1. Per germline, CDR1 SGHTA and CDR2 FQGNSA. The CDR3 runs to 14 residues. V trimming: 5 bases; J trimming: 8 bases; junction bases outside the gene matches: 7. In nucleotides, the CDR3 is TGTGCCAGCAGCGAACAGGGGGCTCGGGAGCCCCAGCATTTT. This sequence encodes CASSEQGAREPQHF.

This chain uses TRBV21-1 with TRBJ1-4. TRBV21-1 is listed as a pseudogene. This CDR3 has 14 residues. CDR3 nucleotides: TGTGCCAGCAGCAAAGGGAGGCGGGGAGAAAAACTGTTTTTT. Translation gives CASSKGRRGEKLFF.

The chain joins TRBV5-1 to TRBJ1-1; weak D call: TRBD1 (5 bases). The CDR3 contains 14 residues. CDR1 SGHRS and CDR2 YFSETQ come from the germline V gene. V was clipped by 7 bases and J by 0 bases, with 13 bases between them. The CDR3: CASGIGGMNTEAFF. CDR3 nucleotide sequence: TGCGCCAGCGGAATTGGGGGGATGAACACTGAAGCTTTCTTT.

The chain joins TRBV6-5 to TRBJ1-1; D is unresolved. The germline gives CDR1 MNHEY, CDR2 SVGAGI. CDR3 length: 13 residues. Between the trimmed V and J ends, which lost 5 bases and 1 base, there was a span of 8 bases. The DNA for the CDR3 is TGTGCCAGCAGTCACACAGCGAACACTGAAGCTTTCTTT. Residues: CASSHTANTEAFF.

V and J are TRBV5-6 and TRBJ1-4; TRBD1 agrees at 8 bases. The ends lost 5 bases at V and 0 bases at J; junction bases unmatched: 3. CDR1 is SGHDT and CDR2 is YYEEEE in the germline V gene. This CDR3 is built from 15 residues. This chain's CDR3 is CASSLQGATNEKLFF. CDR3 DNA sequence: TGTGCCAGCAGTTTACAGGGGGCAACTAATGAAAAACTGTTTTTT.

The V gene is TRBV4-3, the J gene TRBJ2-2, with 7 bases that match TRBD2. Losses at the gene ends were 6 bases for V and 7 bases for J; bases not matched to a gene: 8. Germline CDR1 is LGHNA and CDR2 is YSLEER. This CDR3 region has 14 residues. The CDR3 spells CASSIGAGDGELFF. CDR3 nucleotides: TGCGCCAGCAGTATCGGGGCGGGGGACGGGGAGCTGTTTTTT.

The CDR3 loop reads CASSWSGQGPYEQYF. The DNA for the CDR3 is TGTGCCAGCAGTTGGTCAGGACAGGGCCCCTACGAGCAGTACTTC. The V gene is TRBV27, the J gene TRBJ2-7, with 8 bases that match TRBD1. The CDR3 totals 15 residues. Germline V gene data show CDR1 as MNHEY and CDR2 as SMNVEV (reference sequence). The V and J ends lost 4 bases and 2 bases, in that order; junction bases with no gene match: 7.

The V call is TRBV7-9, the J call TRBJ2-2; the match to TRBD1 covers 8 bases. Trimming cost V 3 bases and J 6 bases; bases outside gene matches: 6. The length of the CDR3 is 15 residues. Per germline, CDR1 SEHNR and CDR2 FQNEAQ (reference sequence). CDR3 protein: CASSFSTQGAGELFF. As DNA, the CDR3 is TGTGCCAGCAGCTTCTCTACACAGGGGGCCGGGGAGCTGTTTTTT.

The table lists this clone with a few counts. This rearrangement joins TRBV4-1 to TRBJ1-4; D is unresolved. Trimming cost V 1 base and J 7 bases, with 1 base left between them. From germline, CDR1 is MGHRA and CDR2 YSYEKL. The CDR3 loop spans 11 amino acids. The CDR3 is CASSQAEKLFF. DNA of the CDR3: TGCGCCAGCAGCCAAGCTGAAAAACTGTTTTTT.

CDR3 DNA sequence: TGTGCCAGCAGTGAAGAATGGAGGGCCCTGGGCGAGCAGTACTTC. The encoded protein is CASSEEWRALGEQYF. The J gene is TRBJ2-7, the V gene TRBV6-1, with D maybe TRBD2 (6 bases). V shed 1 base and J shed 6 bases, with 16 bases lying between them. The CDR3 has 15 amino acids. Germline V CDR1 and CDR2: MNHNS, SASEGT.

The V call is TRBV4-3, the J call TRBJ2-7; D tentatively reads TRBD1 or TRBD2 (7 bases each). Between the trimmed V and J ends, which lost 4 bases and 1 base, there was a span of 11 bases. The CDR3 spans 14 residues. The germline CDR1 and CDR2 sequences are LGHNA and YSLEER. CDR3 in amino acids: CASSPGGGSYEQYF. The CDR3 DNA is TGCGCCAGCAGCCCAGGGGGGGGTTCCTACGAGCAGTACTTC.